The 17 T cell receptor beta chains listed next were all sequenced from one sample in a study of shared clonotypes between healthy human individuals. Clones were sequenced by immunoSEQ multiplex PCR, and TCRdb holds only the in-frame ones, with some missing. This sample has about 2.4 million clones, with approximately 92% found just once. Sequencing was done on a sample of naive CD4+ T cells sorted from blood. The subset denotes: CD45RA+ positively selected. The receptors here all came from a man aged 18 to 29 in good health.

This rearrangement joins TRBV6-6 to TRBJ1-1; D is unresolved. The germline gives CDR1 MNHNY, CDR2 SVGAGI (reference sequence). This CDR3 has 14 residues. The V and J ends lost 0 bases and 6 bases respectively, with 11 bases between them. CDR3 residues: CASSYSRVDSEAFF. The CDR3 bases are TGTGCCAGCAGTTACTCTCGAGTCGACTCTGAAGCTTTCTTT.

V and J are TRBV18 and TRBJ1-3; the match to TRBD1 covers 9 bases. Germline V gives CDR1 KGHSH, CDR2 LQKENI. The CDR3 consists of 16 residues. After removal of 0 bases from V and 2 bases from J, the junction contained 2 bases not matched to a gene. CDR3 loop: CASSPPGDRAGNTIYF. The CDR3 nucleotides read TGTGCCAGCTCACCACCGGGGGACAGGGCTGGAAACACCATATATTTT.

The chain joins TRBV4-3 to TRBJ1-1; D call uncertain. Germline CDR1 reads LGHNA; CDR2 reads YSLEER. This CDR3 spans 14 amino acids. V lost 0 bases and J 0 bases, leaving 5 bases between the germline ends. CDR3 amino acids: CASSQDLMNTEAFF. As DNA, the CDR3 is TGCGCCAGCAGCCAAGATCTGATGAACACTGAAGCTTTCTTT.

The chain carries TRBV10-3 and TRBJ1-1; 8 positions match TRBD1. The CDR3 is made up of 17 amino acids. Germline CDR1 is ENHRY and CDR2 is SYGVKD. Unmatched junction bases numbered 10, after V lost 4 bases and J lost 0 bases. The chain's CDR3 is CAISAPGQGGMNTEAFF. CDR3 DNA sequence: TGTGCCATCAGTGCCCCCGGACAGGGTGGTATGAACACTGAAGCTTTCTTT.

The table lists this clone with a count of one. CDR3 coding DNA: TGCGCCAGCAGCACGGGACTAGAGCAGTTCTTC. Its protein product is CASSTGLEQFF. This chain joins TRBV5-1 and TRBJ2-1; the match to TRBD2 covers 7 bases. The V and J ends lost 4 bases and 10 bases, in that order; junction bases with no gene match: 2. The CDR3 is made up of 11 amino acids. The germline gives CDR1 SGHRS, CDR2 YFSETQ.

The sample holds one count of this clone. The chain is built from TRBV7-2 and TRBJ1-2; 7 bases align to TRBD1. The V gene's germline CDR1 is SGHTA and CDR2 FQGNSA. V trimming: 10 bases; J trimming: 4 bases; junction bases outside the gene matches: 9. The CDR3 extends over 13 amino acids. In nucleotides, the CDR3 is TGTGCCACCGGCACGGGACAGACCTATGGCTACACCTTC. This sequence encodes CATGTGQTYGYTF.

This sequence joins TRBV5-4 and TRBJ2-7; a possible D gene is TRBD1 (6 bases). Trimming cost V 8 bases and J 1 base, with 16 bases left between them. The germline V gene has CDR1 SGHNT and CDR2 YYREEE (reference sequence). The CDR3 is 14 amino acids. Here the CDR3 reads CASHKGDNSYEQYF. The DNA for the CDR3 is TGTGCCAGTCATAAGGGGGACAATTCCTACGAGCAGTACTTC.

The V gene is TRBV7-9, the J gene TRBJ2-5; 10 bases are a match to TRBD1. V lost 5 bases and J lost 2; bases outside the gene matches: 8. The CDR3 is 16 amino acids. In germline, CDR1 is SEHNR, CDR2 FQNEAQ (reference sequence). The CDR3 sequence is CASSVWGQGKQETQYF. CDR3 sequence (DNA): TGTGCCAGCAGCGTATGGGGACAGGGGAAACAAGAGACCCAGTACTTC.

This rearrangement joins TRBV18 to TRBJ1-5, with 8 bases that match TRBD1. CDR3 size: 16 residues. Trimming at V came to 3 bases and at J to 0 bases, leaving 4 bases not matched to a gene. Germline V CDR1 and CDR2: KGHSH, LQKENI. Written as DNA, the CDR3 is TGTGCCAGCTCACCCCAGGGGGCAAATAGCAATCAGCCCCAGCATTTT. This translates into CASSPQGANSNQPQHF.

V is TRBV6-6 and J is TRBJ1-5; TRBD1 agrees at 7 bases. The CDR3 loop spans 14 amino acids. Germline V lookup: CDR1 MNHNY, CDR2 SVGAGI (reference sequence). The J segment lost 1 base and the V segment lost 7 bases, leaving 4 bases of the junction unmatched. The CDR3 nucleotides are TGTGCCAGCAAACGACAGGGAAGCAATCAGCCCCAGCATTTT. Amino acid sequence: CASKRQGSNQPQHF.

The chain is built from TRBV6-5 and TRBJ1-1; possibly TRBD1 for D (5 bases). This CDR3 comprises 14 residues. The germline gives CDR1 MNHEY, CDR2 SVGAGI. V shed 7 bases and J shed 5 bases, with 17 bases lying between them. DNA for the CDR3: TGTGCCAGCAACTCCGGGACCAGGGAAACTGAAGCTTTCTTT. This codes for CASNSGTRETEAFF.

CDR3 region: CASSPTQGRLYEQYF. In DNA, the CDR3 is TGTGCCAGCAGTCCCACACAGGGGCGCCTCTACGAGCAGTACTTC. V and J are TRBV25-1 and TRBJ2-7; TRBD1 aligns across 7 bases. The length of the CDR3 is 15 residues. CDR1 and CDR2 from the germline V gene are MGHDK and SYGVNS. V was pared by 5 bases and J by 3 bases, with 10 bases of the junction left unmatched.

The chain recombines TRBV2 with TRBJ2-2; no definite D call. This CDR3 is 14 amino acids long. Between the trimmed V and J ends, which lost 5 bases and 5 bases, there was a span of 12 bases. Germline lookup yields CDR1 SNHLY and CDR2 FYNNEI. This CDR3 reads CASSPPGATGELFF. The CDR3 coding sequence is TGTGCCAGCAGTCCTCCAGGAGCGACCGGGGAGCTGTTTTTT.

The chain has TRBV7-9 and TRBJ1-1; D is unclear. Germline-derived CDR1 and CDR2 are SEHNR and FQNEAQ (reference sequence). V lost 3 bases and J 8 bases, leaving 10 bases between the germline ends. This CDR3 has 12 amino acids. The CDR3: CASSFAVSEAFF. In DNA form, the CDR3 reads TGTGCCAGCAGCTTCGCAGTTTCCGAAGCTTTCTTT.

The CDR3 region has the DNA TGTGCCAGCAGTGTCGAGGGAAACCTAGAGTCCTACGAGCAGTACTTC. Translated, it gives CASSVEGNLESYEQYF. The V gene is TRBV6-1, the J gene TRBJ2-7; D possibly corresponds to TRBD2 (5 bases). V gave up 4 bases and J gave up 1 base, with 17 bases separating them. Germline CDR1 and CDR2: MNHNS and SASEGT. The CDR3 runs 16 residues.

V and J are TRBV30 and TRBJ1-2; D is unresolved. V lost 5 bases and J 4 bases, leaving 11 bases between the germline ends. Germline CDR1 GTSNPN, CDR2 SVGIG (reference sequence). The CDR3 sequence is 12 residues long. The CDR3 region is CAWVQRVYGYTF. The CDR3 nucleotides read TGTGCCTGGGTCCAGAGAGTCTATGGCTACACCTTC.

CDR3 in DNA: TGTGCCACTCGGTGGCTCGTTGGCTACACCTTC. Its protein product is CATRWLVGYTF. The V call is TRBV19, the J call TRBJ1-2; no reliable D call. The V end was cut by 10 bases, the J end by 7 bases, with 13 bases between. Germline CDR1 and CDR2: LNHDA and SQIVND (reference sequence). CDR3 length: 11 residues. The whole variable domain, remainder taken from reference TRBV19 and TRBJ1-2, is DGGITQSPKYLFRKEGQNVTLSCEQNLNHDAMYWYRQDPGQGLRLIYYSQIVNDFQKGDIAEGYSVSREKKESFPLTVTSAQKNPTAFYLCATRWLVGYTFGSGTRLTVV.